Below are 20 T cell receptor beta chains sequenced from a single sample in a study of control samples from healthy donors and cancer patients. The data were produced by immunoSEQ multiplex PCR, yet TCRdb's version contains in-frame clones alone and is incomplete. The data contain about 160,000 clones, 80% to 90% of them singletons. Specimen: blood. Source of these receptors: a man under 40 in good health.

The chain combines TRBV28 with TRBJ1-1; D not resolved. This CDR3 is 12 amino acids long. The V gene's germline CDR1 is MDHEN and CDR2 SYDVKM. V dropped 1 base and J dropped 10 bases, with 10 bases sitting between them. The CDR3 reads CASSLFGLGAFF. DNA of the CDR3: TGTGCCAGCAGTTTATTCGGACTAGGAGCTTTCTTT.

The chain recombines TRBV7-8 with TRBJ2-2; D may match TRBD1 or TRBD2 (5 bases each). The germline CDR1 and CDR2 sequences are SGHVS and FQNEAQ. Between the trimmed V and J ends, which lost 5 bases and 0 bases, there was a span of 13 bases. This CDR3 region has 16 residues. The CDR3 region is CASSASGTANTGELFF. The CDR3 region has the DNA TGTGCCAGCAGCGCATCCGGGACGGCGAACACCGGGGAGCTGTTTTTT.

This chain links TRBV5-8 with TRBJ2-7; D call uncertain. The CDR3 sequence is 13 residues long. V gave up 4 bases and J gave up 0 bases, with 8 bases separating them. Per germline, CDR1 SGHTS and CDR2 YDEGEE. CDR3 sequence (DNA): TGTGCCAGCAGCGTCAGAGACTCCTACGAGCAGTACTTC. It encodes CASSVRDSYEQYF.

The chain combines TRBV4-1 with TRBJ2-1; D might be TRBD2 (6 bases). The CDR3 consists of 14 residues. V was cut by 1 base and J by 4 bases, with 8 bases left in between. CDR1 is MGHRA, CDR2 YSYEKL, per germline. In DNA, the CDR3 is TGCGCCAGCAGCCAAGTTGGGGGGTACAATGAGCAGTTCTTC. Translated: CASSQVGGYNEQFF.

V usage is TRBV5-8 and J usage is TRBJ2-3; D is perhaps TRBD1 or TRBD2 (6 bases each). Trimming left V 9 bases short and J 9 bases short, with 14 bases between. Germline loops: CDR1 SGHTS, CDR2 YDEGEE. The CDR3 covers 11 residues. CDR3 amino acids: CAMGGQITQYF. The CDR3 DNA reads TGTGCCATGGGGGGACAAATCACGCAGTATTTT.

This clone was picked up a small number of times. The chain joins TRBV7-2 to TRBJ2-3; TRBD2 is a possible D gene (5 bases). The germline gives CDR1 SGHTA, CDR2 FQGNSA. V was cut by 7 bases and J by 3 bases, with 14 bases left in between. The CDR3 contains 14 residues. CDR3 DNA sequence: TGTGCCAGCACCTTCGGGATCGCAACAGATACGCAGTATTTT. Translated, it gives CASTFGIATDTQYF.

This clone was seen once. The chain has TRBV11-2 and TRBJ2-7; tentatively, D is TRBD1 or TRBD2 (5 bases each). Trimming removed 5 bases from V and 3 bases from J, with 11 bases in between. The CDR3 is 13 amino acids. Per germline, CDR1 SGHAT and CDR2 FQNNGV. CDR3 amino acids: CASSPGASYEQYF. Written as DNA, the CDR3 is TGTGCCAGCAGCCCCGGGGCCAGCTACGAGCAGTACTTC.

The J gene is TRBJ2-5, the V gene TRBV27, with a tentative D call TRBD1 (5 bases). This CDR3 region has 12 residues. V was trimmed by 2 bases and J by 5 bases, leaving 6 bases between them. Germline loops: CDR1 MNHEY, CDR2 SMNVEV (reference sequence). The chain's CDR3 is CASSLPGETQYF. DNA of the CDR3: TGTGCCAGCAGTTTACCAGGGGAGACCCAGTACTTC.

This clone has just one count. The gene calls are TRBV27 and TRBJ1-2; 8 positions agree with TRBD1. The CDR3 length is 13 residues. The trim removed 8 bases at V and 4 bases at J, leaving 6 bases unmatched. Germline lookup yields CDR1 MNHEY and CDR2 SMNVEV (reference sequence). CDR3 sequence: CASRPTGGYGYTF. CDR3 in DNA: TGTGCCAGCCGTCCTACAGGGGGCTATGGCTACACCTTC.

The chain carries TRBV20-1 and TRBJ2-1; TRBD2 matches at 11 bases. The CDR3 is 15 amino acids. Germline-derived CDR1 and CDR2 are DFQATT and SNEGSKA (reference sequence). V dropped 3 bases and J dropped 5; count of bases not matched to a gene: 6. This CDR3 is CSASHTSGGNNEQFF. The CDR3 DNA follows: TGCAGTGCTAGTCACACTAGCGGGGGAAACAATGAGCAGTTCTTC.

This clone has a handful of counts. V usage is TRBV11-3 and J usage is TRBJ2-3, with D possibly matching TRBD1 (5 bases). The germline V and J ends were trimmed by 2 bases and 2 bases, with 11 bases remaining between them. This CDR3 has 15 residues. CDR1 and CDR2 (germline): SGHNT, YENEEA. The CDR3, as DNA: TGTGCCAGCAGCTTAAGGGGTTGGATCACAGATACGCAGTATTTT. This encodes CASSLRGWITDTQYF.

The V gene is TRBV7-9, the J gene TRBJ2-5; tentatively, D is TRBD1 (5 bases). Germline loops: CDR1 SEHNR, CDR2 FQNEAQ (reference sequence). CDR3 size: 15 residues. Trimming left V 0 bases short and J 3 bases short, with 11 bases between. The CDR3 loop reads CASSLARDLKETQYF. The CDR3, as DNA: TGTGCCAGCAGCTTAGCCAGGGATCTGAAAGAGACCCAGTACTTC.

The genes are TRBV3-1 (or the pseudogene TRBV3-2) and TRBJ2-1; D gene uncertain. The CDR3 length is 16 residues. Germline CDR1 and CDR2: LGHDT and YNNKEL (reference sequence). V was cut by 2 bases and J by 0 bases, with 11 bases left in between. CDR3 nucleotides: TGTGCCAGCAGCCAAACAGACTTTAGCTCCTACAATGAGCAGTTCTTC. Protein: CASSQTDFSSYNEQFF.

The rearrangement uses TRBV7-9 and TRBJ2-1; TRBD1 might be the D (5 bases). The germline V gene has CDR1 SEHNR and CDR2 FQNEAQ (reference sequence). Trimming shortened V by 8 bases and J by 8 bases, and 10 bases separated the two germline ends. CDR3 length equals 11 residues. CDR3 nucleotides: TGTGCCAGCGATAGGGGCGATGAGCAGTTCTTC. It is translated as CASDRGDEQFF.

V gene TRBV7-2 combines with J gene TRBJ2-7; 13 nucleotides align to TRBD2. The CDR3 sequence is 15 residues long. Germline V gene sequence: CDR1 SGHTA, CDR2 FQGNSA. Trimming at V came to 5 bases and at J to 2 bases, leaving 3 bases not matched to a gene. The CDR3 region is CASSRTSGRAYEQYF. CDR3 sequence (DNA): TGTGCCAGCAGCCGTACTAGCGGGAGGGCCTACGAGCAGTACTTC. Drawing the rest from reference TRBV7-2 and TRBJ2-7, the complete variable domain is GAGVSQSPSNKVTEKGKDVELRCDPISGHTALYWYRQSLGQGLEFLIYFQGNSAPDKSGLPSDRFSAERTGGSVSTLTIQRTQQEDSAVYLCASSRTSGRAYEQYFGPGTRLTVT.

This clone was seen once. The chain carries TRBV6-5 and TRBJ2-5, with TRBD2 matching over 11 bases. Germline CDR1 is MNHEY and CDR2 is SVGAGI. The CDR3 length is 14 residues. Germline trimming cut 5 bases from V and 7 bases from J; bases unmatched to any gene: 6. CDR3 DNA sequence: TGTGCCAGCAGTCAACTAGCGGGAGCGGTGACCCAGTACTTC. Protein: CASSQLAGAVTQYF.

The chain recombines TRBV4-3 with TRBJ2-7; D is possibly TRBD2 (6 bases). The CDR3 is made up of 14 amino acids. Germline CDR1 and CDR2: LGHNA and YSLEER. The ends were cut back, 4 bases at V and 5 bases at J, with 15 bases in the middle. The CDR3 DNA is TGCGCCAGCAGCCCGGGACTCCACATCAACGAGCAGTACTTC. Its translation: CASSPGLHINEQYF.

The chain couples TRBV11-3 to TRBJ2-7, with D perhaps TRBD2 (6 bases). CDR1 is SGHNT and CDR2 is YENEEA in the germline V gene. The V end was cut by 5 bases, the J end by 5 bases, with 13 bases between. This CDR3 contains 13 residues. CDR3: CASSVSGSHEQYF. The CDR3 DNA is TGTGCCAGCAGCGTGAGCGGGTCACACGAGCAGTACTTC.

This chain uses TRBV6-6 with TRBJ2-7; the D gene is possibly TRBD1 (5 bases). V was clipped by 0 bases and J by 6 bases, with 12 bases between them. CDR1 MNHNY and CDR2 SVGAGI come from the germline V gene (reference sequence). The CDR3 has 14 amino acids. The CDR3 spells CASSYSAGQREQYF. The CDR3 DNA reads TGTGCCAGCAGTTACTCGGCAGGACAACGCGAGCAGTACTTC.

This clone was seen once. The genes are TRBV7-9 and TRBJ1-4; D call uncertain. Trimming removed 8 bases at V and 12 bases at J, with 19 bases between. CDR3 length: 13 residues. CDR1 is SEHNR and CDR2 is FQNEAQ in the germline V gene (reference sequence). The CDR3 sequence is CASRPDSVLELFF. The CDR3 DNA follows: TGTGCCAGCCGGCCAGATTCAGTTTTGGAACTGTTTTTT.